The 30 T cell receptor beta chains listed next were all sequenced from one sample in a study of shared clonotypes between healthy human individuals. TCRdb's table, derived via immunoSEQ multiplex PCR, lists solely in-frame clones and lacks some. The sample records 2 million or so clones, 85% to 95% being singletons. The naive CD8 subset, CD45RO-negative cells positively selected for CCR7, excluded terminally differentiated effector memory CD45RA+ cells. The sequenced sample was naive CD8+ T cells sorted from blood. The receptors shown here come from a man aged 18 to 29 in good health.

J is TRBJ1-1 and V is TRBV6-6; D unresolved. V lost 11 bases to trimming and J lost 6 bases, with 10 bases between them. The length of the CDR3 is 10 residues. Germline lookup yields CDR1 MNHNY and CDR2 SVGAGI (reference sequence). The CDR3 coding sequence is TGTGCCGGCGGAGGCCCTGAAGCTTTCTTT. Translating gives CAGGGPEAFF.

The rearrangement links TRBV7-9 to TRBJ1-1; tentatively, D is TRBD1 (6 bases). Trimming cost V 0 bases and J 5 bases, with 16 bases left between them. The CDR3 is 16 residues long. Germline V gives CDR1 SEHNR, CDR2 FQNEAQ (reference sequence). CDR3 region: CASSLAPLGGWTEAFF. In DNA, the CDR3 is TGTGCCAGCAGCTTAGCTCCGCTAGGGGGATGGACTGAAGCTTTCTTT.

This chain joins TRBV6-1 and TRBJ2-7; 10 nucleotides match TRBD1. CDR3 size: 16 residues. V trimming: 2 bases; J trimming: 2 bases; junction bases outside the gene matches: 6. Germline V gives CDR1 MNHNS, CDR2 SASEGT. The DNA of the CDR3 is TGTGCCAGCAGTGAAAGTAGGGGGACAGGGGCCTACGAGCAGTACTTC. The encoded protein is CASSESRGTGAYEQYF.

V and J are TRBV19 and TRBJ2-7; TRBD1 matches 7 bases. The CDR3 totals 14 residues. CDR1 is LNHDA and CDR2 is SQIVND in the germline V gene (reference sequence). The V segment lost 8 bases and the J segment 2 bases; nucleotides outside the gene matches: 9. CDR3 DNA: TGTGCCAGTGCCCCGGGACAGACAACCTACGAGCAGTACTTC. Translated, it gives CASAPGQTTYEQYF.

Note on this clone: Other DNA sequences in the same sample also yield this CDR3. This chain links TRBV9 with TRBJ2-5; tentatively, D is TRBD2 (5 bases). The CDR3 length is 13 residues. Per the germline V gene, CDR1 is SGDLS and CDR2 is YYNGEE. V lost 0 bases and J lost 3, with 6 bases in between. The CDR3 region has the DNA TGTGCCAGCAGCGTAGAGGGAGAAGAGACCCAGTACTTC. Protein sequence: CASSVEGEETQYF.

CDR3 amino acids: CASSAWTGDSGGELFF. For the CDR3, the DNA is TGTGCCAGCAGCGCGTGGACAGGGGATAGTGGCGGGGAGCTGTTTTTT. This chain links TRBV9 with TRBJ2-2, with 9 bases matching TRBD1. The germline CDR1 and CDR2 sequences are SGDLS and YYNGEE. The CDR3 has 16 residues. V was pared by 3 bases and J by 7 bases, with 10 bases of the junction left unmatched. Full variable domain (rest looked up from reference TRBV9 and TRBJ2-2): DSGVTQTPKHLITATGQRVTLRCSPRSGDLSVYWYQQSLDQGLQFLIQYYNGEERAKGNILERFSAQQFPDLHSELNLSSLELGDSALYFCASSAWTGDSGGELFFGEGSRLTVL.

The J gene is TRBJ2-5, the V gene TRBV6-5, with D perhaps given as TRBD1 or TRBD2 (5 bases each). V was clipped by 6 bases and J by 5 bases, with 13 bases between them. In germline, CDR1 is MNHEY, CDR2 SVGAGI. The CDR3 covers 13 residues. The DNA of the CDR3 is TGTGCCAGCAGCCTTCCGGGGCGTGAGACCCAGTACTTC. Translating it yields CASSLPGRETQYF.

The chain links TRBV14 to TRBJ1-2, with D perhaps matching TRBD1 (6 bases). Trimming left V 6 bases short and J 5 bases short, with 13 bases between. Germline CDR1 reads SGHDN; CDR2 reads FVKESK. The CDR3 covers 13 residues. The CDR3 loop is CASSYTTGYGYTF. Written as DNA, the CDR3 is TGTGCCAGCAGTTACACGACAGGTTATGGCTACACCTTC.

The chain couples TRBV12-5 to TRBJ2-5; the match to TRBD1 covers 7 bases. The CDR3 totals 15 residues. The germline V gene has CDR1 LGHNT and CDR2 FRNRAP. Trimming cost V 1 base and J 5 bases; bases outside gene matches: 7. CDR3 coding DNA: TGTGCTAGTGGTTTGGGACAGGGAGCGGAGGAGACCCAGTACTTC. The encoded protein is CASGLGQGAEETQYF.

V is TRBV5-1 and J is TRBJ2-1, with D uncertain. Germline CDR1 is SGHRS and CDR2 is YFSETQ. This CDR3 has 11 amino acids. V lost 7 bases to trimming and J lost 7 bases, with 9 bases between them. This CDR3 is CASPGNNEQFF. CDR3 coding DNA: TGCGCCAGCCCTGGGAATAATGAGCAGTTCTTC.

The chain carries TRBV6-5 and TRBJ1-1, with 10 nucleotides matching TRBD1. The CDR3 extends over 14 amino acids. Germline trimming cut 5 bases from V and 4 bases from J; bases unmatched to any gene: 4. Germline CDR1 and CDR2: MNHEY and SVGAGI. CDR3 residues: CASSPDRGITEAFF. CDR3 sequence (DNA): TGTGCCAGCAGTCCGGACAGGGGGATCACTGAAGCTTTCTTT.

The V gene is TRBV11-2, the J gene TRBJ2-7, with D tentatively TRBD2 (5 bases). Trimming left V 5 bases short and J 3 bases short, with 14 bases between. The germline CDR1 and CDR2 sequences are SGHAT and FQNNGV. The CDR3 covers 14 residues. The CDR3 region is CASSPFASLYEQYF. The CDR3 DNA sequence: TGTGCCAGCAGCCCATTCGCTAGCCTCTACGAGCAGTACTTC.

The rearrangement links TRBV10-1 to TRBJ2-1; TRBD2 agrees at 10 bases. The CDR3 extends over 16 amino acids. Per germline, CDR1 WNHNN and CDR2 SYGVQD (reference sequence). J gave up 8 bases and V 3 bases, and 10 bases lay outside the gene matches. CDR3 in amino acids: CASSDPLTAGGYEQFF. The CDR3 coding sequence is TGCGCCAGCAGTGACCCGTTAACAGCGGGAGGGTATGAGCAGTTCTTC.

This sequence joins TRBV6-5 and TRBJ1-5, with unresolved D. CDR3 length: 13 amino acids. Trimming shortened V by 10 bases and J by 7 bases, and 17 bases separated the two germline ends. The germline CDR1 and CDR2 sequences are MNHEY and SVGAGI. The CDR3 sequence: CATSAGPGQPQHF. The DNA for the CDR3 is TGTGCCACTTCAGCGGGTCCGGGACAGCCCCAGCATTTT.

V is TRBV4-3 and J is TRBJ1-5, with 9 bases aligning to TRBD1. This CDR3 spans 15 amino acids. Looked up from germline, CDR1 is LGHNA and CDR2 is YSLEER. Trimming at V came to 0 bases and at J to 6 bases, leaving 3 bases not matched to a gene. The CDR3 is CASSQDTGGGQPQHF. CDR3 coding DNA: TGCGCCAGCAGCCAAGACACAGGGGGCGGTCAGCCCCAGCATTTT.

The chain links TRBV6-5 to TRBJ1-1, with 8 bases identical to TRBD1. CDR1 and CDR2 (germline): MNHEY, SVGAGI. The CDR3 is made up of 14 amino acids. V lost 4 bases to trimming and J lost 0 bases; unmatched junction nucleotides: 1. CDR3 sequence reads: CASSSTGVNTEAFF. Here the CDR3 DNA reads TGTGCCAGCAGTTCGACAGGGGTGAACACTGAAGCTTTCTTT.

This chain uses TRBV7-9 with TRBJ1-2, with 8 bases fitting TRBD1. Unmatched junction bases numbered 3, after V lost 2 bases and J lost 4 bases. Per the germline V gene, CDR1 is SEHNR and CDR2 is FQNEAQ (reference sequence). This CDR3 is 14 amino acids long. CDR3 sequence (DNA): TGTGCCAGCAGCTTACAGGGGGCAGTCTATGGCTACACCTTC. Its translation: CASSLQGAVYGYTF.

This clone has a single count. V is TRBV4-3 and J is TRBJ1-5; D not resolved. V was clipped by 3 bases and J by 0 bases, with 9 bases between them. This CDR3 is 15 amino acids long. Per the germline V gene, CDR1 is LGHNA and CDR2 is YSLEER. The CDR3 DNA sequence: TGCGCCAGCAGCCAGACTTATTATAGCAATCAGCCCCAGCATTTT. It codes for CASSQTYYSNQPQHF.

As regards this clone: The junction does not match germline at one end; this may be a read error. The genes are TRBV11-2 and TRBJ2-1; D is perhaps TRBD1 (6 bases). Germline values: CDR1 SGHAT, CDR2 FQNNGV. This CDR3 has 16 amino acids. The CDR3 is CASSFSRGVIYDEQFF. The CDR3 DNA reads TGTGCCAGCAGCTTTAGCAGGGGTGTTATCTACGATGAGCAGTTCTTC.

The DNA for the CDR3 is TGTGCCAGCAGCCCCCTAGAGGCCCTCTCCTACGAGCAGTACTTC. Residues: CASSPLEALSYEQYF. The genes are TRBV27 and TRBJ2-7, with D hard to call. CDR1 is MNHEY, CDR2 SMNVEV, per germline (reference sequence). Between the trimmed V and J ends, which lost 6 bases and 0 bases, there was a span of 15 bases. The CDR3 runs to 15 residues.

The chain couples TRBV5-1 to TRBJ2-5, with no clear D. Germline V gives CDR1 SGHRS, CDR2 YFSETQ. The CDR3 has 16 amino acids. V lost 0 bases and J lost 0, with 12 bases in between. In nucleotides, the CDR3 is TGCGCCAGCAGCTTGGAACAGTTCCCGTACCAAGAGACCCAGTACTTC. Residues: CASSLEQFPYQETQYF.

The count of this clone is one. The J gene is TRBJ2-3, the V gene TRBV9; D gene unclear. This CDR3 has 15 residues. CDR1 and CDR2 from the germline V gene are SGDLS and YYNGEE. The V gene lost 4 bases and the J gene lost 2 bases, with 14 bases spanning the gap. The CDR3 sequence is CASSSQELYTDTQYF. The CDR3 DNA reads TGTGCCAGCAGCTCTCAGGAGCTTTACACAGATACGCAGTATTTT.

The rearrangement uses TRBV12-5 and TRBJ2-3; D is possibly TRBD2 (5 bases). This CDR3 is 15 amino acids long. Germline CDR1 is LGHNT and CDR2 is FRNRAP. V was pared by 0 bases and J by 5 bases, with 12 bases between. The CDR3 is CASGLVHGLRDTQYF. In DNA form, the CDR3 reads TGTGCTAGTGGTTTGGTACACGGACTCAGAGATACGCAGTATTTT.

The rearrangement joins TRBV27 to TRBJ2-1; D not certain. This CDR3 spans 14 amino acids. The V end was cut by 0 bases, the J end by 5 bases, with 8 bases between. Germline CDR1 is MNHEY and CDR2 is SMNVEV (reference sequence). The CDR3: CASSLSADHNEQFF. In DNA form, the CDR3 reads TGTGCCAGCAGTTTATCGGCTGATCACAATGAGCAGTTCTTC.

This CDR3 reads CAFEFGELFF. The CDR3 DNA reads TGTGCCTTTGAGTTCGGGGAGCTGTTTTTT. The J gene is TRBJ2-2, the V gene TRBV30; D is undetermined. The germline V gene encodes CDR1 GTSNPN and CDR2 SVGIG (reference sequence). CDR3 length: 10 amino acids. Trimming cost V 7 bases and J 7 bases, with 7 bases left between them.

This sequence joins TRBV4-1 and TRBJ2-7; the match to TRBD2 covers 7 bases. CDR3 length: 17 amino acids. Germline CDR1 MGHRA, CDR2 YSYEKL. The V gene end was trimmed by 1 base and the J gene end by 0 bases; junction bases not matched to a gene: 9. The CDR3 loop reads CASSQASAGAPSYEQYF. The CDR3 DNA sequence: TGCGCCAGCAGCCAAGCCTCGGCGGGAGCTCCCTCCTACGAGCAGTACTTC.

As concerns this clone: Other DNA sequences in the same sample also yield this CDR3. The rearrangement uses TRBV10-3 and TRBJ2-7, with D uncertain. V lost 3 bases, J lost 1 base, and 1 base lay in between. The CDR3 sequence is 11 residues long. CDR1 and CDR2 (germline): ENHRY, SYGVKD. The CDR3 loop reads CAISDSYEQYF. CDR3 nucleotides: TGTGCCATCAGTGATTCCTACGAGCAGTACTTC.

V gene TRBV7-6 combines with J gene TRBJ2-3; D is uncertain. The CDR3 extends over 13 amino acids. Germline CDR1 SGHVS, CDR2 FNYEAQ. V lost 3 bases to trimming and J lost 6 bases, with 10 bases between them. The CDR3 DNA is TGTGCCAGCAGCTTGACGGGCGTGGATACGCAGTATTTT. Encoded protein: CASSLTGVDTQYF.

With respect to this clone: The identical CDR3 is also encoded by other nucleotide sequences in the sample. The J gene is TRBJ2-7, the V gene TRBV27, with a weak D call TRBD2 (7 bases). The germline V gene has CDR1 MNHEY and CDR2 SMNVEV (reference sequence). This CDR3 has 14 amino acids. Trimming stripped 3 bases from V and 1 base from J, with 10 bases between. CDR3 in DNA: TGTGCCAGCAGTTTGGGGGGGCGTTCCTACGAGCAGTACTTC. The encoded protein is CASSLGGRSYEQYF.

This clone was observed once. The chain uses TRBV6-5 and TRBJ2-1, with TRBD1 identical over 9 bases. Losses at the gene ends were 5 bases for V and 7 bases for J; bases not matched to a gene: 9. The CDR3 has 15 amino acids. CDR1 and CDR2 (germline): MNHEY, SVGAGI. CDR3 residues: CASSLNRGLGNEQFF. CDR3 DNA sequence: TGTGCCAGCAGTCTCAACAGGGGGCTAGGTAATGAGCAGTTCTTC.